The sequence of this T cell receptor (beta chain) was determined in a study of control samples from healthy donors and cancer patients (dated by TCRdb to 2020 to 2021). V drops 2 bases and J drops 8 bases, leaving 9 bases in between. The germline V gene (reference sequence) sets CDR1 to GTSNPN and CDR2 to SVGIG. From its cysteine to its phenylalanine, the CDR3 spans 11 amino acids. The DNA shown is the 33-base CDR3, in frame from base 1. The library came from the immunoSEQ multiplex PCR assay. Imported from immuneACCESS, the table was reduced by TCRdb to in-frame sequences with V and J called. These copies leave out some clones; in studies compared against another copy, an unresolved V gene accounts for under half, and the cause of the remainder is not known. The sample table lists about 160,000 clones, under 96% of them with a count of one. Approximately 1% of the sample is in the top ten clones.

To note about this clone: Its antigen is not yet known. Base qualities were left out, and no much larger clone turns up one base away.

Sequenced input: blood. The chain employs TRBV30 and TRBJ1-2; the best D guess is TRBD1, with 6 bases matching. This TCR derives from a woman in her twenties or thirties in good health. The CDR3 reads CAWSNTGGYTF. The nucleotide sequence reads TGTGCCTGGAGTAATACAGGGGGCTACACCTTC.